The 6 T cell receptor beta chains below come from one sample, sequenced in a study of blood T cell repertoires in COVID-19. The protocol was immunoSEQ multiplex PCR, while the TCRdb copy is restricted to in-frame clones and leaves out a portion. The table includes fewer than 400,000 clones, 75% to 90% detected once. Material: PBMCs or T cells enriched from blood (not recorded which). These receptors were collected from a man in his thirties or forties who had recovered from COVID-19.

The rearrangement uses TRBV6-2 or TRBV6-3 and TRBJ1-2, with D unclear. The V gene's germline CDR1 is MNHEY and CDR2 SVGEGT. V was shortened by 6 bases and J by 6 bases, with 11 bases between the two germline ends. The CDR3 length is 12 residues. DNA for the CDR3: TGTGCCAGCAGCAACGGCGGGAATGGCTACACCTTC. Translating it yields CASSNGGNGYTF.

The chain carries TRBV4-3 and TRBJ2-3; D is unresolved. With 5 bases removed from V and 4 bases from J, the gap between germline ends came to 10 bases. The CDR3 is 13 residues long. From germline, CDR1 is LGHNA and CDR2 YSLEER. CDR3 in amino acids: CASSSSRADTQYF. The CDR3 region has the DNA TGCGCCAGCAGCTCTTCTCGGGCAGATACGCAGTATTTT.

This chain uses TRBV5-6 with TRBJ1-2; the D gene is possibly TRBD1 (6 bases). This CDR3 has 13 amino acids. With 0 bases removed from V and 5 bases from J, the gap between germline ends came to 8 bases. Germline V gene lookup returns CDR1 SGHDT and CDR2 YYEEEE. DNA of the CDR3: TGTGCCAGCAGCTTGGGGACAGCTTATGGCTACACCTTC. Translation gives CASSLGTAYGYTF. Full variable domain (outside the CDR3, taken from reference TRBV5-6 and TRBJ1-2): DAGVTQSPTHLIKTRGQQVTLRCSPKSGHDTVSWYQQALGQGPQFIFQYYEEEERQRGNFPDRFSGHQFPNYSSELNVNALLLGDSALYLCASSLGTAYGYTFGSGTRLTVV.

The rearrangement uses TRBV5-4 and TRBJ2-3; 10 nucleotides line up with TRBD2. Germline CDR1 reads SGHNT; CDR2 reads YYREEE (reference sequence). The CDR3 is 16 residues long. V shed 4 bases and J 4 bases; nucleotides not matched to a gene: 9. The CDR3, as DNA: TGTGCCAGCAGCCGGCAAACTAGCGGGAACCCAGATACGCAGTATTTT. Protein product: CASSRQTSGNPDTQYF.

The chain uses TRBV3-1 (or the pseudogene TRBV3-2) and TRBJ1-1; D unresolved. CDR1 and CDR2 from the germline V gene are LGHDT and YNNKEL (reference sequence). V was clipped by 4 bases and J by 4 bases, with 7 bases between them. The CDR3 runs to 12 residues. CDR3 sequence (DNA): TGTGCCAGCAGCCTCGTCAGCACTGAAGCTTTCTTT. Translation gives CASSLVSTEAFF.

The chain combines TRBV12-3 or TRBV12-4 with TRBJ1-5, with unresolved D. CDR3 length: 12 residues. Trimming removed 4 bases from V and 13 bases from J, with 14 bases in between. The CDR3 here is CASSYGTRGQHF. CDR3 nucleotides: TGTGCCAGCAGTTACGGCACTCGAGGACAGCATTTT.